Below, 17 T cell receptor beta chains from the same sample are listed, as sequenced in a study of blood T cells in healthy people across ages. Primers used in a second PCR of roughly 7 to 11 cycles were a sample-barcoded 5' primer and a J-beta primer mix. TCRdb redid the calling of the 5' RACE reads with MiXCR, one entry per CDR3 protein. This sample has 780,000 or so distinct CDR3 sequences, with about 48% found just once. The specimen was blood. The receptor set was obtained from a man of 80 years or more in good health.

The chain employs TRBV4-2 and TRBJ1-1, with D perhaps matching TRBD1 (5 bases). CDR3 length equals 14 residues. The ends were cut back, 1 base at V and 1 base at J, with 7 bases in the middle. Germline V gene sequence: CDR1 LGHNA, CDR2 YNFKEQ. In nucleotides, the CDR3 is TGTGCCAGCAGCCAAGGGGGGAAGAACACTGAAGCTTTCTTT. It codes for CASSQGGKNTEAFF.

The chain uses TRBV20-1 and TRBJ2-1; D is possibly TRBD2 (7 bases). V lost 3 bases and J 0 bases, leaving 15 bases between the germline ends. This CDR3 has 16 amino acids. Germline lookup yields CDR1 DFQATT and CDR2 SNEGSKA (reference sequence). The chain's CDR3 is CSASLRGRGSYNEQFF. CDR3 coding DNA: TGCAGTGCTAGTTTGCGGGGGCGGGGCTCCTACAATGAGCAGTTCTTC.

This chain connects TRBV7-2 to TRBJ2-1; TRBD2 aligns across 9 bases. The CDR3 extends over 18 amino acids. After removal of 2 bases from V and 1 base from J, the junction contained 9 bases not matched to a gene. Per the germline V gene, CDR1 is SGHTA and CDR2 is FQGNSA. The CDR3 sequence is CASSLRAGGVASYNEQFF. The CDR3 region has the DNA TGTGCCAGCAGCTTAAGGGCGGGAGGGGTTGCGTCCTACAATGAGCAGTTCTTC.

J is TRBJ2-7 and V is TRBV6-1, with D tentatively TRBD1 (6 bases). The CDR3 sequence is 15 residues long. In germline, CDR1 is MNHNS, CDR2 SASEGT. Between the trimmed V and J ends, which lost 10 bases and 0 bases, there was a span of 19 bases. The CDR3: CATTIGSQGSYEQYF. The CDR3 DNA reads as TGTGCCACCACCATAGGATCACAGGGCTCCTACGAGCAGTACTTC.

This clonotype was recorded a few times. V and J are TRBV12-3 or TRBV12-4 and TRBJ1-2; the D is unclear. Trimming pared 2 bases from V and 8 bases from J, leaving 15 bases between. The CDR3 has 14 amino acids. Here the CDR3 reads CASSLIGIPHGYTF. The CDR3 DNA sequence: TGTGCCAGCAGTTTAATAGGGATCCCGCACGGCTACACCTTC.

This clonotype showed up just a few times. The chain uses TRBV7-2 and TRBJ2-3, with D uncertain. The ends were cut back, 5 bases at V and 0 bases at J, with 12 bases in the middle. The CDR3 covers 15 residues. Germline V gives CDR1 SGHTA, CDR2 FQGNSA. The CDR3 coding sequence is TGTGCCAGCAGCGCCCCCGCCAGAAGCACAGATACGCAGTATTTT. Translated, it gives CASSAPARSTDTQYF. The whole variable domain, filled in from reference TRBV7-2 and TRBJ2-3, reads GAGVSQSPSNKVTEKGKDVELRCDPISGHTALYWYRQSLGQGLEFLIYFQGNSAPDKSGLPSDRFSAERTGGSVSTLTIQRTQQEDSAVYLCASSAPARSTDTQYFGPGTRLTVL.

This clonotype was counted at least ten times. The chain carries TRBV3-1 and TRBJ2-7, with 7 bases lining up with TRBD1. CDR3 size: 12 residues. Germline-derived CDR1 and CDR2 are LGHDT and YNNKEL (reference sequence). V shed 4 bases, J shed 6 bases, and the junction held 3 bases outside the gene matches. This CDR3 reads CASSRKGAEQYF. In DNA form, the CDR3 reads TGTGCCAGCAGCCGAAAGGGGGCCGAGCAGTACTTC.

This clonotype was found a few times. This chain connects TRBV12-3 or TRBV12-4 to TRBJ2-1; no definite D call. This CDR3 is 13 amino acids long. The V gene lost 3 bases and the J gene lost 6 bases, with 9 bases spanning the gap. The CDR3 DNA reads as TGTGCCAGCAGTTTTTTAGTGATCAATGAGCAGTTCTTC. Translating it yields CASSFLVINEQFF.

The chain joins TRBV5-4 to TRBJ2-5, with D maybe TRBD1 (6 bases). The germline V gene has CDR1 SGHNT and CDR2 YYREEE (reference sequence). V lost 0 bases and J lost 5, with 14 bases in between. This CDR3 spans 15 amino acids. This CDR3 reads CASSLGAGQRETQYF. The CDR3 coding sequence is TGTGCCAGCAGCTTGGGGGCTGGACAGAGGGAGACCCAGTACTTC.

The table lists this clonotype with a few counts. The CDR3 loop is CASRARDRGDSPLHF. CDR3 nucleotides: TGTGCCAGCAGGGCCCGGGACAGGGGCGATTCACCCCTCCACTTT. The J gene is TRBJ1-6, the V gene TRBV2; 10 bases align to TRBD1. The CDR3 covers 15 residues. Trimming cost V 6 bases and J 8 bases; bases outside gene matches: 7. The germline V gene encodes CDR1 SNHLY and CDR2 FYNNEI.

The chain recombines TRBV7-9 with TRBJ2-1; D gene uncertain. V was clipped by 3 bases and J by 6 bases, with 12 bases between them. The CDR3 has 14 residues. CDR1 and CDR2 (germline): SEHNR, FQNEAQ (reference sequence). CDR3 sequence reads: CASSFGSEANEQFF. The CDR3 DNA sequence: TGTGCCAGCAGCTTCGGTTCTGAGGCCAATGAGCAGTTCTTC. The entire variable domain, with the rest obtained from reference TRBV7-9 and TRBJ2-1, is as follows: DTGVSQNPRHKITKRGQNVTFRCDPISEHNRLYWYRQTLGQGPEFLTYFQNEAQLEKSRLLSDRFSAERPKGSFSTLEIQRTEQGDSAMYLCASSFGSEANEQFFGPGTRLTVL.

A single count supports this clonotype. The chain combines TRBV28 with TRBJ2-7, with 8 nucleotides matching TRBD1. Germline lookup yields CDR1 MDHEN and CDR2 SYDVKM. V lost 10 bases, J lost 6 bases, and 8 bases stayed unmatched. This CDR3 region has 12 residues. The CDR3 spells CATRQGLGEQYF. The CDR3 nucleotides are TGTGCCACCAGACAGGGGCTCGGCGAGCAGTACTTC. The full variable domain, completed using reference TRBV28 and TRBJ2-7, is DVKVTQSSRYLVKRTGEKVFLECVQDMDHENMFWYRQDPGLGLRLIYFSYDVKMKEKGDIPEGYSVSREKKERFSLILESASTNQTSMYLCATRQGLGEQYFGPGTRLTVT.

This clonotype occurred once. The chain recombines TRBV20-1 with TRBJ1-2; D is undetermined. Trimming shortened V by 0 bases and J by 4 bases, and 9 bases separated the two germline ends. The germline V gene has CDR1 DFQATT and CDR2 SNEGSKA (reference sequence). There are 13 residues in the CDR3. The CDR3 loop reads CSARDGRSYGYTF. The CDR3, as DNA: TGCAGTGCTAGAGATGGCAGAAGCTATGGCTACACCTTC.

The sample holds a few counts of this clonotype. This chain links TRBV7-8 with TRBJ2-1; D not certain. The V gene lost 1 base and the J gene lost 9 bases, with 7 bases spanning the gap. CDR3 length: 12 residues. CDR1 SGHVS and CDR2 FQNEAQ come from the germline V gene. The CDR3 protein is CASSLGFIEQFF. DNA of the CDR3: TGTGCCAGCAGCTTAGGGTTCATTGAGCAGTTCTTC. Variable domain in full (rest from reference TRBV7-8 and TRBJ2-1): GAGVSQSPRYKVAKRGQDVALRCDPISGHVSLFWYQQALGQGPEFLTYFQNEAQLDKSGLPSDRFFAERPEGSVSTLKIQRTQQEDSAVYLCASSLGFIEQFFGPGTRLTVL.

A word on this clonotype: At one end the junction does not follow the germline gene, possibly because of a read error. This rearrangement joins TRBV12-3 or TRBV12-4 to TRBJ1-2; possible D gene TRBD1, 6 bases. The CDR3 is made up of 14 amino acids. CDR3 DNA sequence: TGTGCCGGCAGTTTTGGGGGCGCTATCTATGGCTACACCTTC. It specifies CAGSFGGAIYGYTF.

This clonotype was counted only a few times. CDR3 sequence: CASSGPGTEPYNEQFF. CDR3 nucleotides: TGTGCCAGCAGTGGACCCGGGACAGAGCCCTACAATGAGCAGTTCTTC. V and J are TRBV25-1 and TRBJ2-1; 7 bases are a match to TRBD1. With 4 bases clipped from V and 2 bases from J, the junction kept 8 bases outside the gene matches. Germline lookup yields CDR1 MGHDK and CDR2 SYGVNS. CDR3 length: 16 amino acids.

The chain recombines TRBV6-6 with TRBJ1-5, with D unresolved. Germline assignment: CDR1 MNHNY and CDR2 SVGAGI (reference sequence). The length of the CDR3 is 13 residues. Trimming removed 5 bases from V and 4 bases from J, with 9 bases in between. The DNA of the CDR3 is TGTGCCAGCAGTCAAACTGAGAATCAGCCCCAGCATTTT. It translates to CASSQTENQPQHF.